This T cell receptor beta chain comes out of a study of cytomegalovirus exposure and HLA in healthy donors. The CDR3 totals 14 residues. The germline CDR1 and CDR2 sequences are SEHNR and FQNEAQ (reference sequence). The germline V and J ends were trimmed by 1 base and 6 bases, with 10 bases remaining between them. Researchers ran the PCR with 60 Vbeta and 13 Jbeta primers. TCRdb's table, derived via immunoSEQ multiplex PCR, lists solely in-frame clones and lacks some. The sample shows 75,000 to 100,000 clones, 65% to 85% of them seen only once. The chain employs TRBV7-9 and TRBJ1-5; D gene unclear. Material: PBMCs. The receptor was isolated from a middle-aged man in good health and CMV-seropositive. DNA of the CDR3: TGTGCCAGCAGCTTAGAAGGTGGAGGTCAGCCCCAGCATTTT. As protein: CASSLEGGGQPQHF.